These T cell receptor beta chains were read from a single sample in a study of blood T cell repertoires in COVID-19. Assay: immunoSEQ multiplex PCR; the TCRdb copy retains only in-frame clones and omits some. This table has more than 110,000 clones, about 84% appearing once. Sequences were obtained from peripheral blood. Receptors originate from a human donor in a cohort sampled during active COVID-19. The CDR3 runs from the conserved cysteine through the conserved F or W. The order of the fields is V gene, J gene, clone size, D gene, CDR3 DNA, CDR3 protein. D genes are given only for firm matches. Size values are once, few and many counts, or a class for expanded clones, and some rows have none.

TRBV5-4	TRBJ2-1	-	-	TGTGCCAGCAGCTTGGAGCTACGCTCCTACAATGAGCAGTTCTTC	CASSLELRSYNEQFF
TRBV5-1	TRBJ1-2	-	-	TGCGCCAGCAGCTTGGAGGAGGGACGGAACTATGGCTACACCTTC	CASSLEEGRNYGYTF
TRBV7-8	TRBJ2-3	-	TRBD2	TGTGCCAGCAGCTACGGACTAGCCGGCGATATAGGGTTTGATACGCAGTATTTT	CASSYGLAGDIGFDTQYF
TRBV6-1	TRBJ2-5	-	TRBD2	TGTGCCAGCAGTGAGAGACTAGCGGGGGGAACCCAGTACTTC	CASSERLAGGTQYF
TRBV5-1	TRBJ1-1	-	-	TGCGCCAGCAGCCTCGGTCCGCCTAGTGGCACTGAAGCTTTCTTT	CASSLGPPSGTEAFF
TRBV6-5	TRBJ1-2	-	-	TGTGCCAGCAGTCGGGGGGGGGCTGACTATGGCTACACCTTC	CASSRGGADYGYTF
TRBV7-3	TRBJ2-5	-	-	TGTGCCAGCAGCCCAATGGGGCAGGAGAACCAAGAGACCCAGTACTTC	CASSPMGQENQETQYF
TRBV10-3	TRBJ2-5	-	TRBD1	TGTGCCACCCGATGGGACAGACGTGAAGAGACCCAGTACTTC	CATRWDRREETQYF
TRBV7-2	TRBJ2-5	-	TRBD2	TGTGCCAGCAGCTTAGTCCCGGGGGGTCAGACCCAGTACTTC	CASSLVPGGQTQYF
TRBV7-2	TRBJ2-1	once	TRBD2	TGTGCCAGCAGCTTAGTTCGTCAGCGGGGGATCAATGAGCAGTTCTTC	CASSLVRQRGINEQFF
TRBV9	TRBJ1-1	-	-	TGTGCCAGCAGCGTAGCAAGCGCGCCACCTGAAGCTTTCTTT	CASSVASAPPEAFF
TRBV6-5	TRBJ1-2	-	TRBD1	TGTGCCAGCAGTTATGATGGACAGGTTGACTACACCTTC	CASSYDGQVDYTF
TRBV5-1	TRBJ2-1	-	-	TGCGCCAGCAGCTTCACGGGCAATGAGCAGTTCTTC	CASSFTGNEQFF
TRBV6-5	TRBJ1-1	-	-	TGTGCCAGCAGTTATGGGTCAGGGGAAGCTTTCTTT	CASSYGSGEAFF
TRBV5-1	TRBJ2-5	-	-	TGCGCCAGCAGCCTGAAGGTAGCGGAGACCCAGTACTTC	CASSLKVAETQYF
TRBV18	TRBJ2-5	-	TRBD1	TGTGCCAGCTCCAGAGGGGGCGAGACCCAGTACTTC	CASSRGGETQYF
TRBV19	TRBJ1-5	-	-	TGTGCCAGTAGTAACGCGGCAGGGGATAGCAATCAGCCCCAGCATTTT	CASSNAAGDSNQPQHF
TRBV19	TRBJ1-4	-	TRBD1	TGTGCCAGTAGTTGGGCGACAGGGATGAGGACTAATGAAAAACTGTTTTTT	CASSWATGMRTNEKLFF
TRBV27	TRBJ2-5	many	TRBD1	TGTGCCAGCAGTGGGGGCTGGGACAGGGGGAGGGAGACCCAGTACTTC	CASSGGWDRGRETQYF
TRBV5-1	TRBJ2-2	-	TRBD2	TGCGCCAGCAGCTACGGGGGGGCGAACACCGGGGAGCTGTTTTTT	CASSYGGANTGELFF
TRBV5-6	TRBJ2-1	-	TRBD2	TGTGCCAGCAGCTTGGCCCTCCGGGGGGGAGACTACAATGAGCAGTTCTTC	CASSLALRGGDYNEQFF
TRBV11-2	TRBJ1-1	few	-	TGTGCCAGCAGCCAAGGCCAGGGGAAAGGAAGAGCTTTCTTT	CASSQGQGKGRAFF
TRBV7-3	TRBJ1-1	-	-	TGTGCCAGCAGCAAGGGACTCCCTAACACTGAAGCTTTCTTT	CASSKGLPNTEAFF
TRBV24-1	TRBJ1-6	-	-	TGTGCCACCCGGGAAAATTCACCCCTCCACTTT	CATRENSPLHF
TRBV10-1	TRBJ2-7	-	-	TGCGCCAGGGCTCGGGGGAGAACCTACGAGCAGTACTTC	CARARGRTYEQYF
TRBV5-1	TRBJ2-5	-	-	TGCGCCAGCAGCTCAAACGGTGGTCCCTTGGAGACCCAGTACTTC	CASSSNGGPLETQYF
TRBV19	TRBJ1-1	-	-	TGTGCCAGTCGGGGGTACACTGAAGCTTTCTTT	CASRGYTEAFF
TRBV9	TRBJ2-3	-	-	TGTGCCAGCAGCGTTAGCGAAGATACGCAGTATTTT	CASSVSEDTQYF